This TCR beta chain was identified during a study of T cell changes during pregnancy in multiple sclerosis. The assay was immunoSEQ multiplex PCR, and TCRdb's table has in-frame clones only and misses some. The data show tens of thousands of clones, with roughly 90% seen just once and under 0.3% held by the top ten. The CDR3 consists of 15 residues. Trimming cost V 4 bases and J 7 bases; bases outside gene matches: 11. CDR1 SGHRS and CDR2 YFSETQ come from the germline V gene. This clone was seen once. The genes are TRBV5-1 and TRBJ2-1; 7 bases are shared with TRBD1. This specimen consisted of CD4+ T cells from peripheral blood mononuclear cells, obtained in the third trimester of pregnancy. This TCR derives from a female donor in good health, enrolled as a control in a pregnancy study. As DNA, the CDR3 is TGCGCCAGCAGCGCCGACAGGGTCTCGCAGAATGAGCAGTTCTTC. This translates into CASSADRVSQNEQFF.